Shown below are 3 T cell receptor beta chains from a single sample sequenced in a study of vaccination effects on CD4 cells after COVID-19. These receptors lack a known antigen. Libraries were prepared by immunoSEQ multiplex PCR; TCRdb keeps only in-frame clonotypes and omits some of them. The sample consists of 40,000 to 45,000 clones, around 77% of them appearing once. Peptide-pool stimulation followed by sequencing identified expanded antigen-specific CD4+ clonotypes in the ViraFEST assay. The authors isolated CD4+ T cells after around 9 days of culture. Each vaccine recipient was nucleocapsid antibody negative and had no prior SARS-CoV-2 infection. Sequencing was performed on CD4+ T cells from PBMCs cultured with HCoV-NL63 spike peptides, taken before COVID-19 vaccination. These receptor sequences come from a human donor who received a COVID-19 vaccine.

The chain recombines TRBV7-2 with TRBJ2-2, with TRBD2 matching 7 bases. This CDR3 has 14 amino acids. Germline lookup yields CDR1 SGHTA and CDR2 FQGNSA. After removal of 5 bases from V and 4 bases from J, the junction contained 4 bases not matched to a gene. In nucleotides, the CDR3 is TGTGCCAGCAGCGGGGGGGGAACCACCGGGGAGCTGTTTTTT. This sequence encodes CASSGGGTTGELFF.

This clone was detected a few times. The chain carries TRBV5-1 and TRBJ2-2; maybe TRBD1 (6 bases). This CDR3 region has 16 residues. CDR1 is SGHRS and CDR2 is YFSETQ in the germline V gene. V was pared by 2 bases and J by 0 bases, with 11 bases between. The CDR3 DNA reads as TGCGCCAGCAGCTTAAGGACAGCCGCGAACACCGGGGAGCTGTTTTTT. Its translation is CASSLRTAANTGELFF.

J is TRBJ1-3 and V is TRBV6-5, with unresolved D. The germline V gene has CDR1 MNHEY and CDR2 SVGAGI. CDR3 length: 14 amino acids. Trimming removed 5 bases at V and 0 bases at J, with 8 bases between. Here the CDR3 reads CASSPRPSGNTIYF. In DNA form, the CDR3 reads TGTGCCAGCAGTCCTAGACCCTCTGGAAACACCATATATTTT.